Included here is one T cell receptor (beta chain) sequence, with context. What it recognizes is unknown. Sequencing was performed with immunoSEQ multiplex PCR; in TCRdb, only in-frame clones are kept and a portion is missing. The table includes about 140,000 clones, 85% to 95% detected once. These data originate in a study of cytotoxic CD8 clonotypes in ibrutinib-treated CLL. Study-wide context: A median roughly 11 months of treatment, range 6 to 36, preceded the collection of response samples. Study-level points and caveats: Shared public clonotypes were rare, and on treatment they either got smaller or stayed the same. At the start, clonality exceeded age-matched healthy donors and followed circulating CD8+ T-cell counts.

This specimen was PBMCs, taken after 12 months of ibrutinib treatment. This sequence was found in a human donor with chronic lymphocytic leukemia.

DNA for the CDR3: TGTGCCAGCTCAGAACTAGCGGTTTTCATCTCCTACAATGAGCAGTTCTTC. Translated, it gives CASSELAVFISYNEQFF. This rearrangement joins TRBV18 to TRBJ2-1; 8 bases align to TRBD2. Germline-derived CDR1 and CDR2 are KGHSH and LQKENI. V trimming: 5 bases; J trimming: 0 bases; junction bases outside the gene matches: 9. The CDR3 runs to 17 residues.